Listed below are T cell receptor beta chains from one sample, sequenced in a study of shared clonotypes between healthy human individuals. Produced via immunoSEQ multiplex PCR; TCRdb's table is partial and in-frame only. The data contain about 1.1 million clones, roughly 80% of them singletons. Sequences were obtained from memory CD4+ T cells from PBMCs. Receptor source: a man aged 18 to 29 in good health. Some clones in this sample may be carry-over from other donors' samples. Each CDR3 is given with its conserved first and last residue. A D gene is named only where the DNA matches it firmly. Where a row states a size, it is once, few, many or the class of an expanded clone; other rows omit it.

clone_size: NA; v_call: TRBV19; d_call: TRBD1; j_call: TRBJ2-2; cdr3_aa: CASIRDRGVDGTGELFF; cdr3_nt: TGTGCCAGTATCCGCGACAGGGGGGTCGATGGCACCGGGGAGCTGTTTTTT
clone_size: NA; v_call: TRBV4-2; d_call: NA; j_call: TRBJ1-4; cdr3_aa: CASSQGLTFFNEKLFF; cdr3_nt: TGTGCCAGCAGCCAAGGACTGACTTTCTTTAATGAAAAACTGTTTTTT
clone_size: many; v_call: TRBV5-1; d_call: TRBD1; j_call: TRBJ2-1; cdr3_aa: CASSLAGTGVYEQFF; cdr3_nt: TGCGCCAGCAGCTTGGCGGGGACAGGGGTCTATGAGCAGTTCTTC
clone_size: few; v_call: TRBV6-4; d_call: NA; j_call: TRBJ2-2; cdr3_aa: CASSELANTGELFF; cdr3_nt: TGTGCCAGCAGTGAACTCGCGAACACCGGGGAGCTGTTTTTT
clone_size: NA; v_call: TRBV30; d_call: TRBD2; j_call: TRBJ2-7; cdr3_aa: CAWDSTSGRGGEQYF; cdr3_nt: TGTGCCTGGGACTCGACTAGCGGGAGAGGGGGCGAGCAGTACTTC
clone_size: NA; v_call: TRBV12-5; d_call: TRBD2; j_call: TRBJ2-1; cdr3_aa: CASSRAGGSYNEQFF; cdr3_nt: TGTGCTAGTTCTCGGGCGGGGGGTTCCTACAATGAGCAGTTCTTC
clone_size: NA; v_call: TRBV28; d_call: NA; j_call: TRBJ2-5; cdr3_aa: CAREGGAETQYF; cdr3_nt: TGTGCCAGGGAAGGCGGTGCAGAGACCCAGTACTTC
clone_size: NA; v_call: TRBV6-4; d_call: NA; j_call: TRBJ1-3; cdr3_aa: CASSDDLRGIVNTIYF; cdr3_nt: TGTGCCAGCAGTGACGACCTACGGGGTATCGTAAACACCATATATTTT
clone_size: NA; v_call: TRBV28; d_call: NA; j_call: TRBJ1-2; cdr3_aa: CASGLPAGVGGYTF; cdr3_nt: TGTGCCAGCGGACTTCCCGCGGGGGTCGGTGGCTACACCTTC
clone_size: NA; v_call: TRBV5-1; d_call: NA; j_call: TRBJ2-1; cdr3_aa: CASSLNRMNSYNEQFF; cdr3_nt: TGCGCCAGCAGCTTGAATAGGATGAACTCCTACAATGAGCAGTTCTTC
clone_size: NA; v_call: TRBV9; d_call: TRBD2; j_call: TRBJ2-1; cdr3_aa: CASSVSVAGRVYNEQFF; cdr3_nt: TGTGCCAGCAGCGTCAGTGTAGCGGGTCGAGTCTACAATGAGCAGTTCTTC
clone_size: many; v_call: TRBV19; d_call: NA; j_call: TRBJ2-5; cdr3_aa: CASSRQLGETQYF; cdr3_nt: TGTGCCAGTAGTCGACAGTTGGGGGAGACCCAGTACTTC
clone_size: once; v_call: TRBV6-5; d_call: TRBD1; j_call: TRBJ1-2; cdr3_aa: CASSYRTGEGYGYTF; cdr3_nt: TGTGCCAGCAGTTACAGGACAGGGGAAGGATATGGCTACACCTTC
clone_size: NA; v_call: TRBV7-2; d_call: TRBD2; j_call: TRBJ2-3; cdr3_aa: CASSQTSGTSPYTQYF; cdr3_nt: TGTGCCAGCAGCCAAACCTCCGGGACTAGCCCTTATACGCAGTATTTT
clone_size: few; v_call: TRBV4-1; d_call: NA; j_call: TRBJ1-5; cdr3_aa: CASSQVYGPGIRNQPQHF; cdr3_nt: TGCGCCAGCAGCCAAGTATACGGACCAGGGATTCGCAATCAGCCCCAGCATTTT
clone_size: NA; v_call: TRBV6-5; d_call: NA; j_call: TRBJ2-2; cdr3_aa: CASSVDRNTGELFF; cdr3_nt: TGTGCCAGCAGTGTCGACAGGAACACCGGGGAGCTGTTTTTT
clone_size: NA; v_call: TRBV25-1; d_call: NA; j_call: TRBJ2-1; cdr3_aa: CASMAGQQFF; cdr3_nt: TGTGCCAGCATGGCTGGGCAGCAGTTCTTC
clone_size: NA; v_call: TRBV4-2; d_call: TRBD2; j_call: TRBJ2-3; cdr3_aa: CASSQTGTSALKDTQYF; cdr3_nt: TGTGCCAGCAGCCAAACAGGGACTAGCGCACTCAAAGATACGCAGTATTTT
clone_size: once; v_call: TRBV4-1; d_call: TRBD2; j_call: TRBJ2-7; cdr3_aa: CASSLTSTSGINEQYF; cdr3_nt: TGCGCCAGCAGCCTCACCTCTACTAGCGGGATTAACGAGCAGTACTTC
clone_size: many; v_call: TRBV5-1; d_call: NA; j_call: TRBJ2-6; cdr3_aa: CASSIATGANVLTF; cdr3_nt: TGCGCCAGCAGCATAGCGACTGGGGCCAACGTCCTGACTTTC
clone_size: NA; v_call: TRBV30; d_call: NA; j_call: TRBJ2-7; cdr3_aa: CAWSFDRDEQYF; cdr3_nt: TGTGCCTGGAGCTTTGACCGGGACGAGCAGTACTTC
clone_size: NA; v_call: TRBV6-5; d_call: NA; j_call: TRBJ2-7; cdr3_aa: CASSYTGQEQYF; cdr3_nt: TGTGCCAGCAGTTACACGGGTCAAGAGCAGTACTTC
clone_size: NA; v_call: TRBV27; d_call: TRBD1; j_call: TRBJ2-5; cdr3_aa: CASSLNRGGETQYF; cdr3_nt: TGTGCCAGCAGTTTAAACAGGGGTGGCGAGACCCAGTACTTC
clone_size: NA; v_call: TRBV7-8; d_call: NA; j_call: TRBJ1-5; cdr3_aa: CASSSRTVGNQPQHF; cdr3_nt: TGTGCCAGCAGCTCAAGGACAGTGGGCAATCAGCCCCAGCATTTT
clone_size: once; v_call: TRBV4-2; d_call: TRBD2; j_call: TRBJ2-7; cdr3_aa: CASSQLVASGYYEQYF; cdr3_nt: TGTGCCAGCAGCCAACTGGTGGCTAGCGGCTACTACGAGCAGTACTTC
clone_size: NA; v_call: TRBV5-1; d_call: NA; j_call: TRBJ2-2; cdr3_aa: CASIPRPATNTGELFF; cdr3_nt: TGCGCCAGCATCCCCCGCCCGGCGACTAACACCGGGGAGCTGTTTTTT
clone_size: few; v_call: TRBV10-3; d_call: NA; j_call: TRBJ2-2; cdr3_aa: CATHPGNANTGELFF; cdr3_nt: TGTGCCACACATCCGGGAAATGCGAACACCGGGGAGCTGTTTTTT
clone_size: once; v_call: TRBV5-1; d_call: NA; j_call: TRBJ2-7; cdr3_aa: CASSLGSVLTYEQYF; cdr3_nt: TGCGCCAGCAGCTTGGGTAGCGTACTAACCTACGAGCAGTACTTC
clone_size: NA; v_call: TRBV18; d_call: NA; j_call: TRBJ1-1; cdr3_aa: CASSAMWGGITEAFF; cdr3_nt: TGTGCCAGCTCAGCGATGTGGGGGGGCATCACTGAAGCTTTCTTT
clone_size: NA; v_call: TRBV5-1; d_call: TRBD1; j_call: TRBJ2-7; cdr3_aa: CASSAGGTGDHEQYF; cdr3_nt: TGCGCCAGCAGCGCCGGGGGGACAGGGGATCACGAGCAGTACTTC
clone_size: few; v_call: TRBV5-1; d_call: NA; j_call: TRBJ1-3; cdr3_aa: CASSEGQSSGNTIYF; cdr3_nt: TGCGCCAGCAGCGAAGGACAGTCCTCTGGAAACACCATATATTTT
clone_size: NA; v_call: TRBV11-3; d_call: NA; j_call: TRBJ2-1; cdr3_aa: CASSLGRGEQFF; cdr3_nt: TGTGCCAGCAGCCTAGGTCGTGGGGAGCAGTTCTTC
clone_size: NA; v_call: TRBV5-1; d_call: NA; j_call: TRBJ1-1; cdr3_aa: CASTIGPENTEAFF; cdr3_nt: TGCGCCAGCACTATTGGGCCCGAAAACACTGAAGCTTTCTTT
clone_size: NA; v_call: TRBV30; d_call: TRBD2; j_call: TRBJ2-7; cdr3_aa: CAWSVRRGGEQYF; cdr3_nt: TGTGCCTGGAGTGTAAGGCGCGGGGGCGAGCAGTACTTC
clone_size: NA; v_call: TRBV7-3; d_call: TRBD2; j_call: TRBJ2-1; cdr3_aa: CASSLVGLSTYNEQFF; cdr3_nt: TGTGCCAGCAGCTTAGTGGGACTATCGACCTACAATGAGCAGTTCTTC
clone_size: NA; v_call: TRBV6-1; d_call: NA; j_call: TRBJ2-1; cdr3_aa: CASGKQGYNEQFF; cdr3_nt: TGTGCCAGCGGGAAACAGGGCTACAATGAGCAGTTCTTC
clone_size: NA; v_call: TRBV30; d_call: TRBD1; j_call: TRBJ1-3; cdr3_aa: CASDRGLAGNTIYF; cdr3_nt: TGTGCCAGTGACAGGGGGCTTGCTGGAAACACCATATATTTT
clone_size: NA; v_call: TRBV5-4; d_call: TRBD1; j_call: TRBJ1-2; cdr3_aa: CASSLAQGGRYGYTF; cdr3_nt: TGTGCCAGCAGCTTGGCCCAGGGGGGTCGCTATGGCTACACCTTC
clone_size: NA; v_call: TRBV2; d_call: NA; j_call: TRBJ2-2; cdr3_aa: CASTINTGELFF; cdr3_nt: TGTGCCAGCACTATTAACACCGGGGAGCTGTTTTTT
clone_size: NA; v_call: TRBV7-2; d_call: NA; j_call: TRBJ2-1; cdr3_aa: CASNPERLNNEQFF; cdr3_nt: TGTGCCAGCAACCCCGAGCGGTTGAACAATGAGCAGTTCTTC
clone_size: few; v_call: TRBV27; d_call: NA; j_call: TRBJ2-1; cdr3_aa: CASSFRPYNEQFF; cdr3_nt: TGTGCCAGCAGTTTCAGGCCCTACAATGAGCAGTTCTTC
clone_size: NA; v_call: TRBV11-1; d_call: NA; j_call: TRBJ1-1; cdr3_aa: CASSFPGQKNTEAFF; cdr3_nt: TGTGCCAGCAGCTTCCCCGGACAGAAGAACACTGAAGCTTTCTTT
clone_size: NA; v_call: TRBV9; d_call: TRBD2; j_call: TRBJ2-2; cdr3_aa: CASSVAGWGLARAGELFF; cdr3_nt: TGTGCCAGCAGCGTAGCGGGTTGGGGACTAGCCCGAGCCGGGGAGCTGTTTTTT
clone_size: NA; v_call: TRBV10-1; d_call: NA; j_call: TRBJ2-5; cdr3_aa: CASSDGGAETQYF; cdr3_nt: TGCGCCAGCAGTGATGGGGGGGCAGAGACCCAGTACTTC
clone_size: NA; v_call: TRBV11-2; d_call: NA; j_call: TRBJ2-7; cdr3_aa: CASSPDRVLTSF; cdr3_nt: TGTGCCAGCAGCCCCGACCGGGTACTTACGTCGTTC